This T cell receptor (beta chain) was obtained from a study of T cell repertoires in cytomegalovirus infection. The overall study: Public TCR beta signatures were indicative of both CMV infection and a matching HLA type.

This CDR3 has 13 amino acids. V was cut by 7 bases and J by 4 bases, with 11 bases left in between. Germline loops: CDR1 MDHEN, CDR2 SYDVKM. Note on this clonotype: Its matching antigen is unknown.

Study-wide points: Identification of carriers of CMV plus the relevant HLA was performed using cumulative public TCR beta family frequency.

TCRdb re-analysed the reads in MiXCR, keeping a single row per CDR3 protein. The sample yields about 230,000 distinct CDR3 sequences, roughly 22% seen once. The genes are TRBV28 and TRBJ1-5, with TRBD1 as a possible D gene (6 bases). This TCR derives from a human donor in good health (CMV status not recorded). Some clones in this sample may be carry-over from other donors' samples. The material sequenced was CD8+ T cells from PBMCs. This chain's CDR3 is CASTWDINQPQHF. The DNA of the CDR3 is TGTGCCAGCACCTGGGACATAAATCAGCCCCAGCATTTT.